This T cell receptor beta chain is from a study of blood T cell repertoires in COVID-19. Overall study: The United States, Italy and Spain were the sources of the acute and convalescent COVID-19 samples. The analysed material was cDNA or gDNA that came from T cells, B-cell-depleted T cells, or PBMCs.

Per germline, CDR1 SGHDN and CDR2 FVKESK. The V and J ends lost 1 base and 1 base, in that order; junction bases with no gene match: 3. This CDR3 contains 15 residues. As processed by the authors: Using reference gene primer amplification, nucleated cell counts were estimated. Measured with immunoSEQ multiplex PCR; TCRdb has only the in-frame clones, and not every one. Clonal size and the V and J genes are those of that table, whereas D and trimming came from the DNA. This sample has about 220,000 clones, with approximately 82% found just once. The chain recombines TRBV14 with TRBJ1-2; 7 bases line up with TRBD1. The specimen was peripheral blood. The source of this sequence is a man aged 45-60 years with active or convalescent COVID-19. CDR3 DNA: TGTGCCAGCAGCCAAGCGACAGGGAATAACTATGGCTACACCTTC. This encodes CASSQATGNNYGYTF.